These T cell receptor beta chains were read from a single sample in a study of shared clonotypes between healthy human individuals. Some clones are missing from TCRdb's copy, which holds only in-frame ones; the method was immunoSEQ multiplex PCR. This table has some 1.4 million clones, 95% to 97% appearing once. The sequenced sample was naive CD4+ T cells sorted from blood. Receptors were obtained from a man aged 25 to 45 in good health. CDR3s include the opening cysteine and the closing phenylalanine or tryptophan. A D gene is named only where the DNA matches it firmly. Size tells how often a clone was seen (once, few, many) or the class of an expanded clone, and some rows leave it out.

J gene | clone size | V gene | D gene | CDR3 protein | CDR3 DNA
TRBJ2-3 | - | TRBV9 | TRBD1 | CASSASMGGRQGAFGTDTQYF | TGTGCCAGCAGCGCCTCAATGGGTGGACGACAGGGGGCTTTTGGGACAGATACGCAGTATTTT
TRBJ2-2 | - | TRBV18 | - | CASSRIDTNTGELFF | TGTGCCAGCTCACGAATTGATACGAACACCGGGGAGCTGTTTTTT
TRBJ2-2 | once | TRBV10-3 | TRBD2 | CAISSVSLGEGSNTGELFF | TGTGCCATCAGTAGTGTCAGTTTGGGGGAGGGCTCCAACACCGGGGAGCTGTTTTTT
TRBJ2-5 | - | TRBV2 | - | CASSVAVYQETQYF | TGTGCCAGCAGTGTTGCGGTGTACCAAGAGACCCAGTACTTC
TRBJ2-5 | - | TRBV18 | - | CASSPGPGTHTSETQYF | TGTGCCAGCTCACCTGGACCGGGCACTCACACCTCAGAGACCCAGTACTTC
TRBJ2-7 | - | TRBV5-4 | - | CASSTDTNYEQYF | TGTGCCAGCAGCACGGACACAAACTACGAGCAGTACTTC
TRBJ1-5 | - | TRBV19 | - | CASSIMSTGQPQHF | TGTGCCAGTAGTATAATGAGTACTGGTCAGCCCCAGCATTTT
TRBJ2-3 | once | TRBV7-2 | - | CASSLQGVAGEKDTQYF | TGTGCCAGCAGCCTACAGGGGGTAGCGGGAGAGAAAGATACGCAGTATTTT
TRBJ2-7 | - | TRBV14 | TRBD1 | CASSRIQGAHEQYF | TGTGCCAGCAGCCGAATACAGGGGGCACACGAGCAGTACTTC
TRBJ2-5 | - | TRBV28 | - | CASSDNWGRQETQYF | TGTGCCAGCAGTGACAACTGGGGGCGGCAAGAGACCCAGTACTTC
TRBJ2-2 | - | TRBV5-1 | - | CASSLTANTGELFF | TGCGCCAGCAGCTTGACAGCGAACACCGGGGAGCTGTTTTTT
TRBJ1-4 | - | TRBV21-1 | - | CASSKALTGIPTTNEKLFF | TGTGCCAGCAGCAAAGCCCTGACAGGGATCCCGACAACTAATGAAAAACTGTTTTTT
TRBJ2-7 | once | TRBV5-1 | TRBD1 | CASSLGAGGVYEQYF | TGCGCCAGCAGCTTGGGGGCAGGGGGCGTTTACGAGCAGTACTTC
TRBJ2-5 | - | TRBV10-3 | TRBD2 | CAISESLAGVETQYF | TGTGCCATCAGTGAGTCCCTAGCGGGAGTAGAGACCCAGTACTTC
TRBJ2-7 | - | TRBV28 | - | CASSPLSEEQYF | TGTGCCAGCAGCCCCCTAAGTGAAGAGCAGTACTTC
TRBJ2-1 | - | TRBV28 | - | CASSFRGAQFF | TGTGCCAGCAGTTTTAGGGGCGCGCAGTTCTTC
TRBJ2-5 | once | TRBV5-4 | TRBD1 | CASSSGQGARWLETQYF | TGTGCCAGCAGCTCCGGACAGGGGGCGCGATGGCTAGAGACCCAGTACTTC
TRBJ1-1 | once | TRBV6-4 | - | CASSPSRASNTEAFF | TGTGCCAGCAGCCCCAGTAGGGCGTCGAACACTGAAGCTTTCTTT
TRBJ2-3 | - | TRBV2 | - | CASGWTLRTDTQYF | TGTGCCAGCGGATGGACCCTAAGGACAGATACGCAGTATTTT
TRBJ2-7 | - | TRBV5-1 | - | CASSLGPQGTYEQYF | TGCGCCAGCAGCTTGGGACCCCAGGGAACCTACGAGCAGTACTTC
TRBJ2-6 | - | TRBV28 | - | CASSRRGIRANVLTF | TGTGCCAGCAGTCGCCGGGGTATAAGGGCCAACGTCCTGACTTTC
TRBJ2-3 | - | TRBV28 | TRBD2 | CASKKGLAVSTDTQYF | TGTGCCAGCAAAAAAGGACTAGCGGTTAGCACAGATACGCAGTATTTT
TRBJ2-3 | - | TRBV19 | TRBD2 | CASMASGRESTDTQYF | TGTGCCAGTATGGCTAGCGGGAGGGAAAGCACAGATACGCAGTATTTT
TRBJ1-2 | - | TRBV6-1 | TRBD1 | CASSEVPTGAYYGYTF | TGTGCCAGCAGTGAAGTCCCTACAGGGGCCTATTATGGCTACACCTTC
TRBJ2-1 | - | TRBV5-5 | - | CASSSSGGSNEQFF | TGTGCCAGCAGTTCCAGTGGGGGGAGCAATGAGCAGTTCTTC
TRBJ1-5 | - | TRBV27 | - | CASSSAIIGKQGSHSNQPQHF | TGTGCCAGCAGTTCGGCAATCATTGGGAAGCAGGGCTCTCATAGCAATCAGCCCCAGCATTTT
TRBJ1-1 | once | TRBV9 | - | CASSVGLRLNTEAFF | TGTGCCAGCAGCGTAGGATTACGGTTGAACACTGAAGCTTTCTTT
TRBJ2-2 | - | TRBV19 | - | CASSMQGPGELFF | TGTGCCAGTAGTATGCAGGGCCCCGGGGAGCTGTTTTTT
TRBJ1-1 | - | TRBV30 | - | CAWIVGGEAFF | TGTGCCTGGATAGTCGGGGGGGAAGCTTTCTTT
TRBJ2-7 | - | TRBV7-9 | TRBD2 | CASTLAGGGYEQYF | TGTGCCAGCACCCTAGCGGGAGGAGGCTACGAGCAGTACTTC
TRBJ1-1 | - | TRBV7-2 | - | CASQWGGGAGAFF | TGTGCCTCCCAGTGGGGAGGGGGGGCCGGAGCTTTCTTT